A single T cell receptor (beta chain) is shown here with its context. What it binds is unknown. The record originates from a study of T cell responses to AZD1222 COVID-19 vaccine. Repertoires were generated with immunoSEQ multiplex PCR, while TCRdb's copy carries only in-frame clones and drops some. Of 140,000 or so clones in the sample, roughly nine tenths are singletons; the top ten hold approximately 8%. V trimming: 6 bases; J trimming: 2 bases; junction bases outside the gene matches: 16. CDR1 is MDHEN, CDR2 SYDVKM, per germline. This CDR3 has 19 residues. Regarding the study as a whole: Donors were mostly white British, more females; clonal diversity possibly underestimated.

The rearrangement links TRBV28 to TRBJ1-5; 10 positions match TRBD1. This clonotype originated in an adult who received the MenACWY meningococcal vaccine as a control. The sequenced sample was peripheral blood, obtained 28 days after the second dose of the MenACWY control vaccine. The CDR3, as DNA: TGTGCCAGCAGCGTACCGAAGGGACAGGGGTTTTTTCGCAATCAGCCCCAGCATTTT. Residues: CASSVPKGQGFFRNQPQHF.